These T cell receptor beta chains were read from a single sample in a study of vaccination and CD4 T cells after COVID-19. TCRdb passed the PCR reads through MiXCR, listing each CDR3 protein once. The sample records over 25,000 distinct CDR3 sequences, less than 80% being singletons. No cognate antigen is known for these TCRs. The specimen was CD4+ T cells from blood, cultured in vitro, collected after SARS-CoV-2 vaccination. These receptors all stem from a human donor who received a COVID-19 vaccine. Both conserved end residues are part of each CDR3. D genes are given only for firm matches. A row's size may be missing; if present it is once, few, many or a size class.

TGTGCCAGCAGTGAAGCACAGGGTAATCAGCCCCAGCATTTT,CASSEAQGNQPQHF,14,NA,NA,TRBV2,TRBJ1-5
TGTGCCAGCAGCTTAGATCAGGAGACAGGGGGCTGGAATGAGCAGTTCTTC,CASSLDQETGGWNEQFF,17,few,TRBD1,TRBV11-2,TRBJ2-1
TGTGCCAGTAGTATGGGCGGGAATAGCAATCAGCCCCAGCATTTT,CASSMGGNSNQPQHF,15,once,NA,TRBV19,TRBJ1-5
TGTGCCAGCAGCTGGTCTTGGGACACCAACTACGAGCAGTACTTC,CASSWSWDTNYEQYF,15,NA,NA,TRBV7-8,TRBJ2-7
TGTGCCAGCAGCCCCAATCCAGGGGCTGGCTACACCTTC,CASSPNPGAGYTF,13,NA,NA,TRBV5-6,TRBJ1-2
TGTGCCATCAGCCTACAGGGGAACGGCAACTATGGCTACACCTTC,CAISLQGNGNYGYTF,15,NA,TRBD1,TRBV10-3,TRBJ1-2
TGTGCCAGTAGTGGCCCGAATCCCCCGACAGCGTATAGCAATCAGCCCCAGCATTTT,CASSGPNPPTAYSNQPQHF,19,few,NA,TRBV19,TRBJ1-5
TGTGCCAGCAGTGGACAGGGGGCGAGCTACGAGCAGTACTTC,CASSGQGASYEQYF,14,NA,TRBD1,TRBV2,TRBJ2-7
TGCAGTGCCCTTCTGGGGCCAGATACGCAGTATTTT,CSALLGPDTQYF,12,few,NA,TRBV20-1,TRBJ2-3
TGTGCCAGCTCACCAGGGGACAGCATGGGGAATCAGCCCCAGCATTTT,CASSPGDSMGNQPQHF,16,few,TRBD1,TRBV18,TRBJ1-5
TGTGCCAGCAGCTTAGTAGACTGGGGGGGTAGGGAAACTGAAGCTTTCTTT,CASSLVDWGGRETEAFF,17,few,NA,TRBV7-9,TRBJ1-1
TGTGCCAGCAGCGGAGGTGGGGGGGCGCGTGGGAATGAGCAGTTCTTC,CASSGGGGARGNEQFF,16,NA,NA,TRBV7-6,TRBJ2-1
TGTGCCAGCAGCTACGGGACGGACCCAAGCACAGATACGCAGTATTTT,CASSYGTDPSTDTQYF,16,NA,NA,TRBV11-2,TRBJ2-3
TGTGCCACCGGGCAGGCAGAGGAAAAACTGTTTTTT,CATGQAEEKLFF,12,NA,NA,TRBV24-1,TRBJ1-4
TGTGCCAGCAGTTTCTTCAGGGGGCAGCCCCAGCATTTT,CASSFFRGQPQHF,13,NA,TRBD1,TRBV12-3/TRBV12-4,TRBJ1-5
TGTGCCAGCAGTTCCCTACAGGGGGCTGATGGCTACACCTTC,CASSSLQGADGYTF,14,few,TRBD1,TRBV6-2/TRBV6-3,TRBJ1-2
TGTGCCAGTAGTAACGGGGGCTCTGGAAACACCATATATTTT,CASSNGGSGNTIYF,14,few,NA,TRBV19,TRBJ1-3
TGTGCCAGCAGCCTTAACCTTGAGCAGTTCTTC,CASSLNLEQFF,11,NA,NA,TRBV7-2,TRBJ2-1
TGCAGTGCTGCAAGAATAGCGGGATACAGCTCTGGAAACACCATATATTTT,CSAARIAGYSSGNTIYF,17,NA,NA,TRBV20-1,TRBJ1-3
TGTGCCAGGGGGGGACAGGGCGTCTATGGCTACACCTTC,CARGGQGVYGYTF,13,NA,TRBD1,TRBV2,TRBJ1-2
TGTGCCAGCAGCGGTGGCAGGATTACAGATACGCAGTATTTT,CASSGGRITDTQYF,14,NA,NA,TRBV12-3/TRBV12-4,TRBJ2-3
TGTGCCAGCAGAGACGGGGACAGGGGGACTCAGCCCCAGCATTTT,CASRDGDRGTQPQHF,15,NA,TRBD1,TRBV6-1,TRBJ1-5
TGTGCCACACTAGACGATAGCACAGATACGCAGTGTTTT,CATLDDSTDTQCF,13,NA,NA,TRBV24-1,TRBJ2-3
TGTGCCAGCAGTTCCCGTATACAGGGAGTTAGCAATCAGCCCCAGCATTTT,CASSSRIQGVSNQPQHF,17,NA,NA,TRBV2,TRBJ1-5
TGTGCCAGCAGCAAGCGTCGGGAGCGGGGGACGGAGACCCAGTACTTC,CASSKRRERGTETQYF,16,NA,NA,TRBV21-1,TRBJ2-5
TGTGCCAGCGGACAGGGGCTGTATGGCTACACCTTC,CASGQGLYGYTF,12,few,TRBD1,TRBV2,TRBJ1-2
TGTGCCAGCACTCGGGGCCAGAGACTCCAAGAGACCCAGTACTTC,CASTRGQRLQETQYF,15,once,NA,TRBV6-2/TRBV6-3,TRBJ2-5
TGTGCCAGCAGTGAGGGTTTACCGCGGTATGGCTACACCTTC,CASSEGLPRYGYTF,14,few,NA,TRBV6-1,TRBJ1-2
TGTGCCAGCAGTGGACAGGGGGTGGGGTTCGGTGGAGATACGCAGTATTTT,CASSGQGVGFGGDTQYF,17,NA,TRBD1,TRBV6-1,TRBJ2-3
TGTGCCAGCACCCGCCACGACCTAGACACCATATATTTT,CASTRHDLDTIYF,13,NA,NA,TRBV6-1,TRBJ1-3
TGTGCCAGCAGCTTAGCTCAAGCGAACACCGGGGAGCTGTTTTTT,CASSLAQANTGELFF,15,NA,NA,TRBV7-9,TRBJ2-2
TGTGCCAGCAGGGGGCTCGGGGGCAATCAGCCCCAGCATTTT,CASRGLGGNQPQHF,14,NA,NA,TRBV12-3/TRBV12-4,TRBJ1-5
TGTGCCAGCAGCTCGGTATTAGCGGGGGGGAGGGAGACCCAGTACTTC,CASSSVLAGGRETQYF,16,few,TRBD2,TRBV11-1,TRBJ2-5
TGTGCCAGTAGTTCCCGAAATTCAGGGAATACCTATAATTCACCCCTCCACTTT,CASSSRNSGNTYNSPLHF,18,few,NA,TRBV19,TRBJ1-6
TGTGCCAGCAGTTACGTGGGGAAAGGGGAGACCCAGTACTTC,CASSYVGKGETQYF,14,NA,NA,TRBV6-5,TRBJ2-5
TGTGCCAGTAGCACATCAGGGACCTCTGGAAACACCATATATTTT,CASSTSGTSGNTIYF,15,NA,NA,TRBV19,TRBJ1-3
TGTGCCAGCTCTCCAGGACGAAGCAATCAGCCCCAGCATTTT,CASSPGRSNQPQHF,14,NA,NA,TRBV18,TRBJ1-5
TGCGCCAGGCCCGGCCATAGCGGGGACTCTCGGCCCTCCTACGAGCAGTACTTC,CARPGHSGDSRPSYEQYF,18,NA,TRBD2,TRBV10-2,TRBJ2-7
TGTGCCAGCAGTCCTCAGGGAGATCAGCCCCAGCATTTT,CASSPQGDQPQHF,13,NA,NA,TRBV2,TRBJ1-5
TGTGCCAGCAGTGAAGCGTACGGCAGTAACTATGGCTACACCTTC,CASSEAYGSNYGYTF,15,few,NA,TRBV6-1,TRBJ1-2
TGTGCCAGCAGCGCAGGACAGGTGACCTACGAGCAGTACTTC,CASSAGQVTYEQYF,14,NA,TRBD1,TRBV6-1,TRBJ2-7
TGTGCCAGTAGTATAGATCTTTGGGGCCAGCCCCAGCATTTT,CASSIDLWGQPQHF,14,NA,NA,TRBV19,TRBJ1-5
TGTGCCACCAGCAGAGATTCGTGGACAGGGAGCAATGAGCAGTTCTTC,CATSRDSWTGSNEQFF,16,NA,TRBD1,TRBV15,TRBJ2-1
TGTGCCAGCAGCCCCAGTGACAGGGCGGATAACTATGGCTACACCTTC,CASSPSDRADNYGYTF,16,few,TRBD1,TRBV7-6,TRBJ1-2
TGTGCCATCAGTGTCTGGATTTCGTTTAACTATGGCTACACCTTC,CAISVWISFNYGYTF,15,few,NA,TRBV10-3,TRBJ1-2
TGCAGTGCTAGAGATGGGGCGGGGGACCAAGAGACCCAGTACTTC,CSARDGAGDQETQYF,15,few,TRBD2,TRBV20-1,TRBJ2-5
TGCAGTGCTACCCCCGCTAGCGCGAGCACAGATACGCAGTATTTT,CSATPASASTDTQYF,15,NA,NA,TRBV20-1,TRBJ2-3
TGTGCCAGCACCGCGGGACAGGGAGGGGGCTACACCTTC,CASTAGQGGGYTF,13,NA,TRBD1,TRBV12-3/TRBV12-4,TRBJ1-2
TGTGCCAGCAGTTTTAAAGGGACTAGCGGGGGGGCCGTGTACTTC,CASSFKGTSGGAVYF,15,NA,TRBD2,TRBV12-3/TRBV12-4,TRBJ2-7
TGCGCCAGCAGTGAGTCGAACTGGGGAAATCAGCCCCAGCATTTT,CASSESNWGNQPQHF,15,NA,NA,TRBV10-2,TRBJ1-5
TGTGCCTGGAGTACCGGGGACACCATATATTTT,CAWSTGDTIYF,11,NA,NA,TRBV30,TRBJ1-3
TGTGCCAGCAGTCCGAATTCGGGGCTCTATGGCTACACCTTC,CASSPNSGLYGYTF,14,few,NA,TRBV12-3/TRBV12-4,TRBJ1-2
TGTGCCAGCATCTCGTCAGGAGAGACCCAGTACTTC,CASISSGETQYF,12,few,NA,TRBV6-1,TRBJ2-5
TGTGCCAGCAGCTTACCAGGACAGGGCTACACCATATATTTT,CASSLPGQGYTIYF,14,once,TRBD1,TRBV7-2,TRBJ1-3
TGTGCCAGCAGCCCATTAGTCCTCGGGGAGCTGTTTTTT,CASSPLVLGELFF,13,NA,NA,TRBV2,TRBJ2-2
TGTGCTAGTGGTTTTGGGGGGTTGTATCAGCCCCAGCATTTT,CASGFGGLYQPQHF,14,few,NA,TRBV12-5,TRBJ1-5